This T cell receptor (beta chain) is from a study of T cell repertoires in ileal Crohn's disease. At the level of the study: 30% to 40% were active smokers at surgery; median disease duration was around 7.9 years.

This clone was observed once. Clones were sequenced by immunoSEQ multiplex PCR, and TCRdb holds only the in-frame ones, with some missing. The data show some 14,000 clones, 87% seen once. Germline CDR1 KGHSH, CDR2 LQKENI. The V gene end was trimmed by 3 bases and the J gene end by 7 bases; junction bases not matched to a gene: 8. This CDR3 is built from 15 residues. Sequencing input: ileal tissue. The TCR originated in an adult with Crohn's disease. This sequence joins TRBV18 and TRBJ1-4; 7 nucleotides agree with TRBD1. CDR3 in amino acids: CASSPTGTEPEKLFF. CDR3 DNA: TGTGCCAGCTCACCGACCGGGACAGAGCCTGAAAAACTGTTTTTT.